A selection of T cell receptor beta chains follows, all from one sample in a study of blood T cell repertoires in COVID-19. Produced via immunoSEQ multiplex PCR; TCRdb's table is partial and in-frame only. This repertoire shows under 300,000 clones, around 86% found once; its top ten account for 2.5% to 3.5%. Sequencing used PBMCs or T cells enriched from blood (not recorded which). These receptors all come from a woman aged 40 to 49 with acute COVID-19. Both conserved end residues are part of each CDR3. The D gene is left open where the match is weak. A clone size is listed for some rows: how often the clone was seen (once, few, many), or a class if it is expanded.

d_call | j_call | clone_size | v_call | cdr3_aa | cdr3_nt
- | TRBJ2-3 | - | TRBV6-5 | CASSYNRDTQYF | TGTGCCAGCAGTTACAACAGGGATACGCAGTATTTT
- | TRBJ2-7 | - | TRBV6-5 | CASRKRETDEQYF | TGTGCCAGCAGAAAACGGGAGACCGACGAGCAGTACTTC
TRBD1 | TRBJ2-1 | - | TRBV5-4 | CASSAGQGVYEQFF | TGTGCCAGCAGCGCGGGACAGGGGGTATATGAGCAGTTCTTC
TRBD2 | TRBJ2-1 | - | TRBV11-2 | CASSFSPGAGDLNEQFF | TGTGCCAGCAGCTTCAGCCCCGGGGCGGGAGACTTGAATGAGCAGTTCTTC
TRBD1 | TRBJ2-2 | - | TRBV4-2 | CASSPWTGGARAGELFF | TGTGCCAGCAGCCCCTGGACAGGGGGCGCTAGGGCCGGGGAGCTGTTTTTT
TRBD1 | TRBJ2-6 | - | TRBV18 | CASSPSRQGAANVLTF | TGTGCCAGCTCACCCTCTAGACAGGGGGCAGCCAACGTCCTGACTTTC
TRBD2 | TRBJ2-3 | once | TRBV27 | CASSRREGRTDTQYF | TGTGCCAGCAGTAGGCGGGAGGGCCGGACAGATACGCAGTATTTT
- | TRBJ2-2 | - | TRBV6-5 | CASSTGYDTGELFF | TGTGCCAGCAGTACAGGGTACGACACCGGGGAGCTGTTTTTT
- | TRBJ1-1 | - | TRBV5-6 | CASSFTGYFTEAFF | TGTGCCAGCAGCTTCACAGGGTACTTCACTGAAGCTTTCTTT
TRBD2 | TRBJ2-1 | - | TRBV27 | CASSSRTTSGRADAYNEQFF | TGTGCCAGCAGCTCACGAACGACTAGCGGGAGGGCCGACGCCTACAATGAGCAGTTCTTC
- | TRBJ2-7 | once | TRBV5-5 | CASSLVGGGEQYF | TGTGCCAGCAGCTTGGTGGGAGGGGGCGAGCAGTACTTC
TRBD2 | TRBJ2-1 | few | TRBV19 | CASSKAGGSDEQFF | TGTGCCAGTAGTAAGGCGGGAGGGAGCGATGAGCAGTTCTTC
- | TRBJ1-1 | - | TRBV21-1 | CASHRVNTEAFF | TGTGCCAGTCACAGGGTGAACACTGAAGCTTTCTTT
TRBD1 | TRBJ2-7 | - | TRBV5-6 | CASSSSDRVEQYF | TGTGCCAGCAGCTCATCGGACAGGGTCGAGCAGTACTTC
TRBD1 | TRBJ1-1 | - | TRBV9 | CASSAPPTGSDTEAFF | TGTGCCAGCAGCGCTCCCCCGACAGGGTCGGACACTGAAGCTTTCTTT
TRBD2 | TRBJ2-5 | once | TRBV11-3 | CASRPGEGPETQYF | TGTGCCAGCAGGCCGGGGGAGGGTCCAGAGACCCAGTACTTC
TRBD1 | TRBJ1-1 | once | TRBV29-1 | CSGRQGVQNTEAFF | TGCAGCGGCAGACAGGGGGTACAGAACACTGAAGCTTTCTTT
TRBD2 | TRBJ2-5 | - | TRBV5-4 | CASSLLAGDRQETQYF | TGTGCCAGCAGCTTACTAGCGGGAGATCGGCAAGAGACCCAGTACTTC
TRBD1 | TRBJ1-2 | - | TRBV5-1 | CASSLSTNRGRNGYTF | TGCGCCAGCAGCTTGAGTACGAACAGGGGGCGGAATGGCTACACCTTC
- | TRBJ1-6 | - | TRBV5-4 | CASSGDKGIHSPLHF | TGTGCCAGCAGCGGGGATAAGGGGATCCACTCACCCCTCCACTTT
- | TRBJ1-2 | - | TRBV15 | CATSRDAVGYTF | TGTGCCACCAGCAGAGACGCGGTTGGCTACACCTTC
- | TRBJ2-3 | - | TRBV5-1 | CASSLEGGVDGTDTQYF | TGCGCCAGCAGCTTGGAGGGCGGGGTTGACGGCACAGATACGCAGTATTTT
- | TRBJ1-2 | - | TRBV18 | CASSPRTAVYYGYTF | TGTGCCAGCTCACCAAGGACAGCTGTTTACTATGGCTACACCTTC
TRBD1 | TRBJ1-2 | - | TRBV19 | CATSGQGGYGYTF | TGTGCCACCTCGGGACAGGGAGGGTATGGCTACACCTTC
TRBD2 | TRBJ2-1 | - | TRBV2 | CASRLAGLYNEQFF | TGTGCCAGCCGACTAGCGGGACTCTACAATGAGCAGTTCTTC
- | TRBJ1-6 | - | TRBV7-8 | CASSLRDTTNSPLHF | TGTGCCAGCAGCTTACGGGACACCACTAATTCACCCCTCCACTTT
TRBD1 | TRBJ2-3 | - | TRBV10-1 | CASSPRDRGWTDTQYF | TGCGCCAGCAGCCCCCGGGACAGGGGGTGGACAGATACGCAGTATTTT
- | TRBJ1-1 | - | TRBV29-1 | CSVEDPSRFSEAFF | TGCAGCGTTGAAGATCCGTCACGGTTCTCTGAAGCTTTCTTT
TRBD1 | TRBJ2-7 | - | TRBV10-3 | CAISEMGQGGDEQYF | TGTGCCATCAGTGAGATGGGACAGGGCGGTGACGAGCAGTACTTC
- | TRBJ1-4 | - | TRBV27 | CASSLSPRGPTVKLFF | TGTGCCAGCAGTTTATCCCCCCGAGGGCCCACAGTAAAACTGTTTTTT
- | TRBJ2-7 | - | TRBV9 | CASSVAGTGDYEQYF | TGTGCCAGCAGCGTAGCTGGGACTGGGGACTACGAGCAGTACTTC
- | TRBJ2-1 | - | TRBV11-2 | CASSLSAGEQFF | TGTGCCAGCAGCTTAAGTGCAGGTGAGCAGTTCTTC
- | TRBJ2-7 | - | TRBV6-5 | CAISVDSNSYEQYF | TGTGCCATATCGGTGGACAGCAACTCCTACGAGCAGTACTTC
TRBD1 | TRBJ1-5 | - | TRBV19 | CASSWDRGNQPQHF | TGTGCCAGTAGTTGGGACAGGGGCAATCAGCCCCAGCATTTT
TRBD1 | TRBJ2-1 | - | TRBV18 | CASSLKGASSYNEQFF | TGTGCCAGCTCACTTAAGGGGGCCAGCTCCTACAATGAGCAGTTCTTC
TRBD1 | TRBJ1-5 | - | TRBV6-1 | CASSESGTASNQPQHF | TGTGCCAGCAGTGAAAGTGGGACAGCAAGCAATCAGCCCCAGCATTTT
TRBD2 | TRBJ2-1 | - | TRBV5-1 | CASSRNHGGDSYNEQFF | TGCGCCAGCAGTCGCAACCACGGGGGGGACTCCTACAATGAGCAGTTCTTC
TRBD1 | TRBJ2-1 | - | TRBV11-3 | CASSATGSDEQFF | TGTGCCAGCAGCGCGACAGGGTCCGATGAGCAGTTCTTC
- | TRBJ2-1 | - | TRBV13 | CASSLVRETYNEQFF | TGTGCCAGCAGCTTAGTCCGGGAAACCTACAATGAGCAGTTCTTC
- | TRBJ1-2 | once | TRBV9 | CASSVVRQGNGYTF | TGTGCCAGCAGCGTAGTGAGGCAGGGGAATGGCTACACCTTC
- | TRBJ2-7 | - | TRBV10-3 | CAISVTGSSYEQYF | TGTGCCATCAGTGTAACAGGGAGCTCCTACGAGCAGTACTTC
- | TRBJ1-4 | - | TRBV9 | CASSVATHGGKLFF | TGTGCCAGCAGCGTAGCTACGCACGGCGGAAAACTGTTTTTT
- | TRBJ2-3 | - | TRBV11-3 | CASSPSIEADTQYF | TGTGCCAGCAGCCCCTCAATAGAGGCGGATACGCAGTATTTT
- | TRBJ1-1 | - | TRBV5-4 | CASSLWERGSEAFF | TGTGCCAGCAGCTTGTGGGAGCGGGGGTCTGAAGCTTTCTTT
TRBD1 | TRBJ2-2 | once | TRBV3-1/TRBV3-2 | CASSYLNRGRPGELFF | TGTGCCAGCAGCTACCTGAACAGGGGGCGCCCCGGGGAGCTGTTTTTT
TRBD1 | TRBJ2-5 | - | TRBV11-3 | CASSAGTGGKQETQYF | TGTGCCAGCAGCGCCGGGACAGGGGGTAAACAAGAGACCCAGTACTTC
- | TRBJ2-1 | few | TRBV12-3/TRBV12-4 | CASSLSDEQFF | TGTGCCAGCAGTTTATCCGATGAGCAGTTCTTC
- | TRBJ1-1 | - | TRBV7-9 | CASSFSGGLNTEAFF | TGTGCCAGCAGCTTTTCGGGGGGCTTAAACACTGAAGCTTTCTTT
TRBD2 | TRBJ2-1 | - | TRBV10-3 | CAISVAGGDNEQFF | TGTGCCATCAGTGTCGCGGGAGGGGACAATGAGCAGTTCTTC
TRBD2 | TRBJ2-3 | - | TRBV12-5 | CASGILAGPIDTQYF | TGTGCTAGTGGTATACTAGCGGGCCCCATCGATACGCAGTATTTT
- | TRBJ2-7 | - | TRBV30 | CAWSLFYEQYF | TGTGCCTGGTCTCTTTTTTACGAGCAGTACTTC
TRBD2 | TRBJ2-7 | few | TRBV11-2 | CASSAIAGNRHEQYF | TGTGCCAGCAGCGCGATAGCGGGAAACCGCCACGAGCAGTACTTC